The sample holds a few counts of the clone carrying this T cell receptor beta chain. Its antigen is not known. The data stem from a study of T cell repertoires in cytomegalovirus infection. Study at large: It was recently identified HLA-C-restricted and well-studied HLA-B-restricted CMV epitopes that the study used. Public TCR beta signatures provided an indication of both CMV infection and a matching HLA type. Study-wide results and limits: Clonotypes of TCR beta that were HLA-C-restricted and CMV-specific dominated the ex vivo response. People with CMV and the relevant HLA were identified by cumulative public TCR beta family frequency.

V was shortened by 5 bases and J by 4 bases, with 10 bases between the two germline ends. Germline assignment: CDR1 MNHEY and CDR2 SMNVEV (reference sequence). There are 13 residues in the CDR3. TCRdb analysed the reads with MiXCR anew, one entry per CDR3 protein. The sample lists fewer than 1,000,000 distinct CDR3 sequences, around 31% occurring once. The TCR comes from a human donor in good health (CMV status not recorded). Some clones in this sample may be carry-over from other donors' samples. The genes are TRBV27 and TRBJ2-3; weak D call: TRBD1 (5 bases). The source was cultured CD8+ T cells from PBMCs, collected from culture after CMV antigen stimulation. The CDR3 is CASSPMGPDTQYF. The CDR3 DNA reads TGTGCCAGCAGTCCCATGGGGCCAGATACGCAGTATTTT.